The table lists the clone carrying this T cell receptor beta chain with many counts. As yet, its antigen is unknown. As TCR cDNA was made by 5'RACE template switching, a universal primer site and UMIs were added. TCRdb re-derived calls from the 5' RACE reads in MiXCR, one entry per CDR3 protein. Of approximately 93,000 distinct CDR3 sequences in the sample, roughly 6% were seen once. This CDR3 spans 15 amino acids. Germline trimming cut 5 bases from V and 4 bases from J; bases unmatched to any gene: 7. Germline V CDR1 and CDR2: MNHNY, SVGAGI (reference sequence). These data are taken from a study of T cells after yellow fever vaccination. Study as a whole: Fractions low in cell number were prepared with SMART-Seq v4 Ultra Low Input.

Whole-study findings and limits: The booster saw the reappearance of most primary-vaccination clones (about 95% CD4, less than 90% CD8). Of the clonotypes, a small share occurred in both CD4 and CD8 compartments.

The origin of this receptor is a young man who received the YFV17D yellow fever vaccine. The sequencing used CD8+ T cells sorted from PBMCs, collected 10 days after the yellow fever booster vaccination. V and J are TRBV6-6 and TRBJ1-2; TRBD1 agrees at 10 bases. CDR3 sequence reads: CASSTGTGEGYGYTF. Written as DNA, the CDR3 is TGTGCCAGCAGTACCGGGACAGGGGAGGGCTATGGCTACACCTTC.